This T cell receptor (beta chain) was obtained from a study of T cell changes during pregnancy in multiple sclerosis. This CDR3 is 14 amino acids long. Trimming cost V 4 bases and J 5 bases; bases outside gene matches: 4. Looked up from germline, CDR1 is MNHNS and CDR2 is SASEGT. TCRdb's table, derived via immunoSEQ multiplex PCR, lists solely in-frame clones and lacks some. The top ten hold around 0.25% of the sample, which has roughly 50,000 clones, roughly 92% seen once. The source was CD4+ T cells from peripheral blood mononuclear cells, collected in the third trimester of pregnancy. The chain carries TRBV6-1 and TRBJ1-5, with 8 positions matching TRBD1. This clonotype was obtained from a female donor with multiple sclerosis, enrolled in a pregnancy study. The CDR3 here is CASSGYRGDQPQHF. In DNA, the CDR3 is TGTGCCAGCAGTGGGTACAGGGGGGATCAGCCCCAGCATTTT.